These T cell receptor beta chains were read from a single sample in a study of shared T cell receptors in the human thymus. Method: immunoSEQ multiplex PCR; TCRdb's copy keeps in-frame clones and lacks some. The sample consists of 600,000 to 900,000 clones, approximately 83% of them appearing once. This sample also appeared in a second study, on human thymus T cells.

The source material was thymocytes. The origin of the receptors is a girl under three years old with a congenital heart defect. CDR3s include the opening cysteine and the closing phenylalanine or tryptophan. D genes are given only for firm matches. Some rows mark clone size as missing; the rest say once, few, many or name a class of expanded clone.

CDR3 DNA: TGTGCCAGCAGTGTTCCTGAGTTTAACACTGAAGCTTTCTTT
CDR3 protein: CASSVPEFNTEAFF
D gene: .
clone size: .
V gene: TRBV6-1
J gene: TRBJ1-1

CDR3 DNA: TGCGCCAGCAGCCAATACAGGGGACACTCTGGAAACACCATATATTTT
CDR3 protein: CASSQYRGHSGNTIYF
D gene: TRBD1
clone size: .
V gene: TRBV4-3
J gene: TRBJ1-3

CDR3 DNA: TGTGCCAGCAGCTTACTCGGGTCATACGAGCAGTACTTC
CDR3 protein: CASSLLGSYEQYF
D gene: .
clone size: .
V gene: TRBV7-9
J gene: TRBJ2-7

CDR3 DNA: TGTGCCAGTAGTTTTACGGCGGGGCCCCTCTACGAGCAGTACTTC
CDR3 protein: CASSFTAGPLYEQYF
D gene: .
clone size: once
V gene: TRBV28
J gene: TRBJ2-7

CDR3 DNA: TGTGCCAGCAGCTTGGCTGCTGGGGCCAACGTCCTGACTTTC
CDR3 protein: CASSLAAGANVLTF
D gene: .
clone size: .
V gene: TRBV5-8
J gene: TRBJ2-6

CDR3 DNA: TGTGCCAGCAGCTCCCAGGGACAGGGGGGCTACGAGCAGTACTTC
CDR3 protein: CASSSQGQGGYEQYF
D gene: TRBD1
clone size: .
V gene: TRBV7-9
J gene: TRBJ2-7

CDR3 DNA: TGTGCCAGCAGCCCCTCCAGGGGAACTAACTATGGCTACACCTTC
CDR3 protein: CASSPSRGTNYGYTF
D gene: .
clone size: .
V gene: TRBV6-6
J gene: TRBJ1-2

CDR3 DNA: TGTGCCAGCTCACCACCGGGCGGGGGACCCTACGAGCAGTACTTC
CDR3 protein: CASSPPGGGPYEQYF
D gene: TRBD2
clone size: .
V gene: TRBV18
J gene: TRBJ2-7

CDR3 DNA: TGTGCCAGCAGTGACTCAGGACACAGCTCCTACAATGAGCAGTTCTTC
CDR3 protein: CASSDSGHSSYNEQFF
D gene: .
clone size: .
V gene: TRBV6-4
J gene: TRBJ2-1

CDR3 DNA: TGTGCCAGCTCACCTAAAGGACAGGCGAGAGGCTACACCTTC
CDR3 protein: CASSPKGQARGYTF
D gene: TRBD1
clone size: .
V gene: TRBV18
J gene: TRBJ1-2

CDR3 DNA: TGTGCCAGCAGCCAAGATCGGACAGCAGGCTACACCTTC
CDR3 protein: CASSQDRTAGYTF
D gene: .
clone size: .
V gene: TRBV4-2
J gene: TRBJ1-2